These 24 T cell receptor beta chains share one sample of origin, sequenced in a study of cytomegalovirus exposure and HLA in healthy donors. The PCR used 60 Vbeta and 13 Jbeta primers. Only in-frame clones appear in the TCRdb table, and some are missing; sequencing was by immunoSEQ multiplex PCR. The sample yields approximately 110,000 clones, 67% seen once. Sequenced: PBMCs. Every receptor here comes from a man younger than 30 in good health and CMV-seropositive.

The chain carries TRBV2 and TRBJ1-1; 9 nucleotides align to TRBD1. Unmatched junction bases numbered 8, after V lost 6 bases and J lost 6 bases. The CDR3 is 14 amino acids. Germline V lookup: CDR1 SNHLY, CDR2 FYNNEI. Here the CDR3 DNA reads TGTGCCAGCAGGAAAACAGGGGGCGTCCCTGAAGCTTTCTTT. This encodes CASRKTGGVPEAFF. The complete variable domain, with remaining parts taken from reference TRBV2 and TRBJ1-1, reads EPEVTQTPSHQVTQMGQEVILRCVPISNHLYFYWYRQILGQKVEFLVSFYNNEISEKSEIFDDQFSVERPDGSNFTLKIRSTKLEDSAMYFCASRKTGGVPEAFFGQGTRLTVV.

The DNA for the CDR3 is TGTGCCAGCAGCTATAGGACACGAACCGCCGGAGAGACCCAGTACTTC. Translated, it gives CASSYRTRTAGETQYF. The chain links TRBV2 to TRBJ2-5; the D gene is possibly TRBD1 (5 bases). The CDR3 spans 16 residues. The V gene's germline CDR1 is SNHLY and CDR2 FYNNEI. V lost 6 bases and J 4 bases, leaving 21 bases between the germline ends.

This rearrangement joins TRBV9 to TRBJ2-7, with D possibly TRBD1 on 6 matching bases. Trimming pared 3 bases from V and 4 bases from J, leaving 17 bases between. The CDR3 extends over 15 amino acids. CDR1 and CDR2 from the germline V gene are SGDLS and YYNGEE. CDR3 sequence reads: CASSARDTPTYEQYV. CDR3 nucleotide sequence: TGTGCCAGCAGCGCCAGGGACACCCCGACGTACGAGCAGTACGTC.

This chain uses TRBV28 with TRBJ1-1; D is unclear. Germline V gives CDR1 MDHEN, CDR2 SYDVKM. CDR3 length: 13 residues. V lost 3 bases, J lost 0 bases, and 5 bases lay in between. CDR3 protein: CASSLQLNTEAFF. The CDR3 DNA reads TGTGCCAGCAGTTTGCAGTTGAACACTGAAGCTTTCTTT.

The table lists this clone with a count of one. The chain links TRBV6-5 to TRBJ2-3; 10 nucleotides align to TRBD2. With V trimmed by 2 bases and J by 6 bases, 8 bases remained unmatched. This CDR3 has 16 residues. Germline V CDR1 and CDR2: MNHEY, SVGAGI. The CDR3 reads CASSYLGTSETDTQYF. CDR3 bases: TGTGCCAGCAGTTACCTCGGGACTAGCGAGACGGATACGCAGTATTTT.

This clone showed up just a few times. This CDR3 is CAWSGRVGLAVSEQYF. DNA of the CDR3: TGTGCCTGGAGTGGTCGGGTAGGACTAGCGGTGAGCGAGCAGTACTTC. The chain carries TRBV30 and TRBJ2-7, with 10 positions matching TRBD2. Germline V gene lookup returns CDR1 GTSNPN and CDR2 SVGIG (reference sequence). This CDR3 contains 16 residues. Trimming took 1 base from V and 6 from J; bases not matched to a gene: 12.

The chain combines TRBV7-8 with TRBJ2-1; 12 nucleotides match TRBD1. This CDR3 contains 20 residues. The trim removed 4 bases at V and 0 bases at J, leaving 13 bases unmatched. The germline V gene encodes CDR1 SGHVS and CDR2 FQNEAQ. The CDR3 nucleotides are TGTGCCAGCAGCTCTAAAAAAGGGACAGGGGGCCCCTACTCCTACAATGAGCAGTTCTTC. Its protein is CASSSKKGTGGPYSYNEQFF. Full variable domain (rest looked up from reference TRBV7-8 and TRBJ2-1): GAGVSQSPRYKVAKRGQDVALRCDPISGHVSLFWYQQALGQGPEFLTYFQNEAQLDKSGLPSDRFFAERPEGSVSTLKIQRTQQEDSAVYLCASSSKKGTGGPYSYNEQFFGPGTRLTVL.

This clone was detected only a few times. The V gene is TRBV10-3, the J gene TRBJ1-6; TRBD1 matches 11 bases. The J segment lost 7 bases and the V segment lost 2 bases, leaving 1 base of the junction unmatched. Germline CDR1 ENHRY, CDR2 SYGVKD. The CDR3 extends over 15 amino acids. The CDR3 here is CAISEGQGANSPLHF. DNA of the CDR3: TGTGCCATCAGTGAGGGACAGGGGGCCAATTCACCCCTCCACTTT.

The chain couples TRBV4-1 to TRBJ2-3; 7 nucleotides match TRBD1. This CDR3 region has 17 residues. Looked up from germline, CDR1 is MGHRA and CDR2 is YSYEKL. V lost 5 bases and J lost 1; bases outside the gene matches: 12. The CDR3 region is CASSTAPPGTGTDTQYF. CDR3 coding DNA: TGCGCCAGCAGCACCGCTCCACCCGGGACAGGCACAGATACGCAGTATTTT.

This clone is a singleton in its sample. This sequence joins TRBV7-3 and TRBJ2-1, with TRBD2 matching 10 bases. The length of the CDR3 is 14 residues. The V and J ends lost 8 bases and 6 bases, in that order; junction bases with no gene match: 7. Germline CDR1 is SGHTA and CDR2 is FQGTGA. The CDR3 DNA follows: TGTGCCAGCCGTTTAGCGGGGGGCTCCAATGAGCAGTTCTTC. Translation: CASRLAGGSNEQFF.

CDR3 DNA sequence: TGTGCAAGTCGCATAACAGGGGGTAATTCACCCCTCCACTTT. As protein: CASRITGGNSPLHF. The V gene is TRBV12-2, the J gene TRBJ1-6; the table gives TRBD1 as D, unverified against the DNA. TRBV12-2 is marked as a pseudogene. CDR3 length: 14 residues.

The sample holds a few counts of this clone. The V call is TRBV30, the J call TRBJ2-7; 7 bases match TRBD1. Germline V lookup: CDR1 GTSNPN, CDR2 SVGIG (reference sequence). This CDR3 spans 13 amino acids. J was trimmed by 4 bases and V by 5 bases; bases with no gene match: 8. The CDR3 sequence: CAWHGQAPYEQYF. The CDR3 coding sequence is TGTGCCTGGCATGGACAGGCACCGTACGAGCAGTACTTC.

The rearrangement joins TRBV6-1 to TRBJ2-1, with D possibly matching TRBD1 (5 bases). Trimming took off 2 bases at V and 12 bases at J, with 8 bases between the two ends. This CDR3 spans 11 amino acids. Germline values: CDR1 MNHNS, CDR2 SASEGT. CDR3 region: CASSEYQGQFF. The CDR3 DNA reads as TGTGCCAGCAGTGAATACCAGGGGCAGTTCTTC.

The rearrangement links TRBV6-1 to TRBJ2-2, with 11 bases identical to TRBD2. V lost 2 bases, J lost 4 bases, and 0 bases stayed unmatched. The CDR3 length is 15 residues. Germline V CDR1 and CDR2: MNHNS, SASEGT. CDR3 amino acids: CASSELAGGTGELFF. The CDR3 DNA reads TGTGCCAGCAGTGAACTAGCGGGGGGCACCGGGGAGCTGTTTTTT.

The chain employs TRBV28 and TRBJ2-1; D possibly corresponds to TRBD1 (5 bases). Germline V gene lookup returns CDR1 MDHEN and CDR2 SYDVKM. CDR3 length equals 14 residues. V shed 5 bases and J shed 7 bases, with 15 bases lying between them. The CDR3 coding sequence is TGTGCCAGCAGTCTTCTTTCAGGGCGGAATGAGCAGTTCTTC. Translation: CASSLLSGRNEQFF.

This clone has a handful of counts. The V call is TRBV10-1, the J call TRBJ2-1, with 7 bases aligning to TRBD1. Germline CDR1 WNHNN, CDR2 SYGVQD (reference sequence). With V trimmed by 6 bases and J by 1 base, 6 bases remained unmatched. This CDR3 region has 15 residues. CDR3 nucleotides: TGCGCCAGCAGCCGGGACAGTTCGTCCTACAATGAGCAGTTCTTC. Its translation: CASSRDSSSYNEQFF.

The chain employs TRBV6-5 and TRBJ1-1; D is perhaps TRBD1 (5 bases). The CDR3 is 15 amino acids. The germline V and J ends were trimmed by 2 bases and 1 base, with 11 bases remaining between them. The germline V gene has CDR1 MNHEY and CDR2 SVGAGI. The CDR3 reads CASSYTGRGNTEAFF. In nucleotides, the CDR3 is TGTGCCAGCAGTTACACCGGGAGGGGGAACACTGAAGCTTTCTTT.

The chain combines TRBV9 with TRBJ2-5; 10 bases match TRBD1. Germline V CDR1 and CDR2: SGDLS, YYNGEE. This CDR3 is built from 16 residues. V was pared by 0 bases and J by 2 bases, with 4 bases of the junction left unmatched. CDR3 DNA: TGTGCCAGCAGCGTAGCTCCGGGACAGGGGCAAGAGACCCAGTACTTC. Translation: CASSVAPGQGQETQYF.

This clone was seen a handful of times. The rearrangement uses TRBV5-4 and TRBJ1-1; no firm D call. The length of the CDR3 is 13 residues. Germline CDR1 reads SGHNT; CDR2 reads YYREEE (reference sequence). Trimming took 1 base from V and 4 from J, leaving 8 bases between them. CDR3 amino acids: CASSLRASTEAFF. The CDR3 nucleotides read TGTGCCAGCAGCTTGCGTGCGAGCACTGAAGCTTTCTTT.

The rearrangement joins TRBV5-1 to TRBJ1-1; 8 bases fit TRBD1. The CDR3 is 14 amino acids. Trimming cost V 4 bases and J 4 bases; bases outside gene matches: 6. In germline, CDR1 is SGHRS, CDR2 YFSETQ. The CDR3 DNA follows: TGCGCCAGCAGCGAAGCAGGACAGGGCACTGAAGCTTTCTTT. Translating it yields CASSEAGQGTEAFF. Based on the CDR3 plus reference TRBV5-1 and TRBJ1-1, the full variable domain is KAGVTQTPRYLIKTRGQQVTLSCSPISGHRSVSWYQQTPGQGLQFLFEYFSETQRNKGNFPGRFSGRQFSNSRSEMNVSTLELGDSALYLCASSEAGQGTEAFFGQGTRLTVV.

This chain joins TRBV5-1 and TRBJ2-6; tentative D call: TRBD2 (6 bases). Looked up from germline, CDR1 is SGHRS and CDR2 is YFSETQ. This CDR3 comprises 16 residues. V was shortened by 1 base and J by 4 bases, with 12 bases between the two germline ends. CDR3 sequence reads: CASSLQGAGGANVLTF. Written as DNA, the CDR3 is TGCGCCAGCAGCTTGCAGGGCGCGGGAGGGGCCAACGTCCTGACTTTC.

The chain links TRBV7-2 to TRBJ2-1, with 7 bases identical to TRBD2. The CDR3 length is 17 residues. Germline CDR1 is SGHTA and CDR2 is FQGNSA. J gave up 0 bases and V 5 bases, and 10 bases lay outside the gene matches. The CDR3 region is CASSPSGALYSYNEQFF. The CDR3 coding sequence is TGTGCCAGCAGCCCCAGCGGGGCCCTCTACTCCTACAATGAGCAGTTCTTC.

The chain uses TRBV27 and TRBJ2-5; unclear D gene. The V end lost 2 bases, the J end lost 0 bases, and 7 bases lay between the germline ends. Germline values: CDR1 MNHEY, CDR2 SMNVEV (reference sequence). There are 14 residues in the CDR3. The CDR3 region has the DNA TGTGCCAGCAGTTTAGCGGCTTACCAAGAGACCCAGTACTTC. As protein: CASSLAAYQETQYF.

The chain carries TRBV5-5 and TRBJ2-2; TRBD2 might be the D (5 bases). The V gene lost 1 base and the J gene lost 7 bases, with 11 bases spanning the gap. Germline assignment: CDR1 SGHKS and CDR2 YYEKEE (reference sequence). CDR3 size: 14 residues. The CDR3 here is CASSLSDLGGELFF. CDR3 bases: TGTGCCAGCAGCTTGTCGGACTTGGGCGGGGAGCTGTTTTTT.